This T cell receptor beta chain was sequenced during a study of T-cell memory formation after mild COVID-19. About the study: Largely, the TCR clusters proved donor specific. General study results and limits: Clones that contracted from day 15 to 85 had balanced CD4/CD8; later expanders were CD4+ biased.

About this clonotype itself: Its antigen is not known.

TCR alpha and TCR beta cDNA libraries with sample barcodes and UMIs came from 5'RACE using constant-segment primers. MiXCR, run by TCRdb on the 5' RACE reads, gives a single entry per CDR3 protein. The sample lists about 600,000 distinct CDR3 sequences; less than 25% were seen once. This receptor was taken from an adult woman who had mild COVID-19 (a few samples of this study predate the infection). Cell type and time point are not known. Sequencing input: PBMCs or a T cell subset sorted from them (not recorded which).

Written as DNA, the CDR3 is TGTGCCAGCAGTTTTGTAGCGGGAGGGCGGCACAATGAGCAGTTCTTC. Protein product: CASSFVAGGRHNEQFF. This chain joins TRBV12-3 or TRBV12-4 and TRBJ2-1; 11 bases map to TRBD2. The J segment lost 5 bases and the V segment lost 3 bases, leaving 6 bases of the junction unmatched. This CDR3 region has 16 residues.